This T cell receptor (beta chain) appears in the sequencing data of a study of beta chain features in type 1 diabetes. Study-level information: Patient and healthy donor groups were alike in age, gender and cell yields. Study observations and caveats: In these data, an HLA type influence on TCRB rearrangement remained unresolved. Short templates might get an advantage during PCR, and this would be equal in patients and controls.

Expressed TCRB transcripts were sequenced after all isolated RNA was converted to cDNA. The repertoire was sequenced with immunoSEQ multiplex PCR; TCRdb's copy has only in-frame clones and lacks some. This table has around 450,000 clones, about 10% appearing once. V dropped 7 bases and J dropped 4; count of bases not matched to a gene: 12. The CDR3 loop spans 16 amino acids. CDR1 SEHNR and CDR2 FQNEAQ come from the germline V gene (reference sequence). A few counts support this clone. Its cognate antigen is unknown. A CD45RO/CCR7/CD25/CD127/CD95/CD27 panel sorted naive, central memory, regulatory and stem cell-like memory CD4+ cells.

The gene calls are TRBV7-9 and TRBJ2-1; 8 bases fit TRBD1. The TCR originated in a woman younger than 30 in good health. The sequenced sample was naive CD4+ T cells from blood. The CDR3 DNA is TGTGCCAGCACCCCGGGGCCAGGGGGCGCGTACAATGAGCAGTTCTTC. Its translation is CASTPGPGGAYNEQFF.